A selection of T cell receptor beta chains follows, all from one sample in a study of blood T cell repertoires in COVID-19. Method: immunoSEQ multiplex PCR; TCRdb's copy keeps in-frame clones and lacks some. This table has over 200,000 clones, around 83% appearing once. The sequencing sample was made of peripheral blood. These receptor sequences come from a man aged 40-50 years with active or convalescent COVID-19. Both conserved end residues are part of each CDR3.

v_gene	j_gene	CDR3aa
TRBV7-9	TRBJ1-1	CASSPPRGVRTEAFF
TRBV7-2	TRBJ2-5	CASSLMGTDQETQYF
TRBV27	TRBJ1-6	CASSPTYNRGGNSPLHF
TRBV19	TRBJ1-2	CASSIGVTRGRYYGYTF
TRBV5-1	TRBJ1-1	CASSLGGIGKLEAFF
TRBV18	TRBJ2-1	CASSPSASGSGEQFF
TRBV5-1	TRBJ2-7	CASSPGGTGSYEQYF
TRBV5-1	TRBJ2-2	CASSLGGVNTGELFF
TRBV12-3/TRBV12-4	TRBJ1-2	CASSTGGRNGYTF
TRBV19	TRBJ1-1	CASSILGQGIWNTEAFF
TRBV7-9	TRBJ1-2	CASTDRDLYGYTF
TRBV5-1	TRBJ2-1	CASSLAAQAVGEQFF
TRBV30	TRBJ2-6	CAWSIGQLSGANVLTF
TRBV6-6	TRBJ1-2	CASSYSKGTVEGYTF
TRBV24-1	TRBJ1-2	CATSDRSSDYGYTF
TRBV7-9	TRBJ2-7	CASSSPARRGLHF
TRBV7-9	TRBJ1-1	CASTHWAGNTEAFF
TRBV7-9	TRBJ2-7	CASSPAGYRAEQYF
TRBV15	TRBJ1-6	CATRRGGMGNVNSPLHF
TRBV5-4	TRBJ1-1	CASTSREYGTGGTEAFF
TRBV5-8	TRBJ2-1	CASSFGTSGGTSYNEQFF
TRBV30	TRBJ2-5	CAWSIGPGRGQYF
TRBV6-6	TRBJ1-5	CASSYPEENQPQHF
TRBV19	TRBJ2-5	CASSPGTSGRARETQYF
TRBV27	TRBJ1-5	CASSSQGSNQPQHF
TRBV5-6	TRBJ2-2	CASSPRGANTGELFF
TRBV18	TRBJ1-1	CASSPDTANTEAFF
TRBV6-1	TRBJ1-5	CASSELLTGGQPQHF
TRBV6-2/TRBV6-3	TRBJ1-1	CASSYEEGGTEAFF
TRBV7-2	TRBJ2-5	CASSPQGAGETQYF
TRBV6-2/TRBV6-3	TRBJ2-3	CASSYRGLFTDTQYF
TRBV4-2	TRBJ1-4	CASSQETDKKLFF
TRBV19	TRBJ1-5	CASSIEQVPRDPQHF
TRBV14	TRBJ2-3	CASSQDRAGLRTDTQYF
TRBV7-2	TRBJ1-3	CASSFIYRGSGNTIYF
TRBV27	TRBJ1-2	CASSFRGQGYTF
TRBV3-1/TRBV3-2	TRBJ2-7	CASGVYEQYF
TRBV30	TRBJ2-7	CAWVEGSSYEQYF
TRBV6-5	TRBJ1-4	CASSYSGTGEEKLFF
TRBV28	TRBJ1-2	CASSSGQGDAYGYTF
TRBV7-9	TRBJ1-1	CASSLGATGLTEAFF
TRBV5-1	TRBJ2-3	CASSLGRGLAGGPHTQYF
TRBV6-5	TRBJ1-4	CASSYGDRGEKLFF
TRBV11-2	TRBJ1-1	CASSNGRGNTEAFF
TRBV19	TRBJ1-5	CASSGRQGTNQPQHF
TRBV7-3	TRBJ2-1	CASSLLDNEQFF